The 25 T cell receptor beta chains listed next were all sequenced from one sample in a study of blood T cells in healthy people across ages. Sample-barcoded 5' priming and a J-beta primer mix drove a second PCR of 7 to 11 cycles. From the 5' RACE reads, TCRdb called clonotypes with MiXCR, one entry per CDR3 protein. The sample lists over a million distinct CDR3 sequences, approximately 39% occurring once. The sample taken for sequencing was blood. Receptors were obtained from a woman younger than 35 in good health.

This clonotype was observed a few times. The chain carries TRBV6-2 or TRBV6-3 and TRBJ1-5, with a possible D match to TRBD1 (6 bases). Trimming removed 0 bases at V and 0 bases at J, with 12 bases between. Germline values: CDR1 MNHEY, CDR2 SVGEGT. The CDR3 totals 17 residues. CDR3 nucleotide sequence: TGTGCCAGCAGTTACTCGAGGGCAGGGGATAGCAATCAGCCCCAGCATTTT. Translating gives CASSYSRAGDSNQPQHF.

This clonotype was detected only a few times. The gene calls are TRBV4-3 and TRBJ1-1, with 7 bases fitting TRBD1. From germline, CDR1 is LGHNA and CDR2 YSLEER. The trim removed 4 bases at V and 5 bases at J, leaving 10 bases unmatched. There are 15 residues in the CDR3. The CDR3 coding sequence is TGCGCCAGCAGCCCCCAGACAGGGAAATGGACTGAAGCTTTCTTT. Amino acid sequence: CASSPQTGKWTEAFF.

J is TRBJ2-7 and V is TRBV12-3 or TRBV12-4, with a possible D match to TRBD1 (5 bases). Trimming shortened V by 3 bases and J by 3 bases, and 18 bases separated the two germline ends. The CDR3 covers 16 residues. The CDR3 DNA reads as TGTGCCAGCAGTTTGTCAGGGCTTAAAAGGGACTACGAGCAGTACTTC. It yields the protein CASSLSGLKRDYEQYF.

Only a few counts were recorded for this clonotype. The J gene is TRBJ2-5, the V gene TRBV7-9; maybe TRBD1 (6 bases). Trimming pared 5 bases from V and 5 bases from J, leaving 24 bases between. CDR1 and CDR2 (germline): SEHNR, FQNEAQ (reference sequence). The CDR3 has 17 amino acids. CDR3 sequence reads: CASSPGQSGSTHETQYF. DNA for the CDR3: TGTGCCAGCAGCCCAGGACAGAGCGGCTCCACCCATGAGACCCAGTACTTC.

This clonotype was recorded only once. V gene TRBV6-7 combines with J gene TRBJ2-1; 9 positions match TRBD2. TRBV6-7 has ORF status, its function being uncertain. Trimming at V came to 6 bases and at J to 2 bases, leaving 11 bases not matched to a gene. The CDR3 contains 17 residues. CDR3 loop: CASRIEAGGFTYNEQFF. The CDR3 nucleotides read TGTGCCAGCAGGATCGAAGCGGGGGGTTTCACCTACAATGAGCAGTTCTTC.

This clonotype was seen a handful of times. The chain couples TRBV12-3 or TRBV12-4 to TRBJ2-7; 9 bases map to TRBD1. J was trimmed by 1 base and V by 6 bases; bases with no gene match: 7. This CDR3 is built from 15 residues. The CDR3 DNA follows: TGTGCCAGCAGCCACGGGACAGGGCCGTCCTACGAGCAGTACTTC. Amino acid sequence: CASSHGTGPSYEQYF.

In DNA, the CDR3 is TGTGCCAGCAGCTTACGCCAGGCTAGCTATGGCTACACCTTC. Translated, it gives CASSLRQASYGYTF. The chain has TRBV7-2 and TRBJ1-2; no firm D call. Per the germline V gene, CDR1 is SGHTA and CDR2 is FQGNSA. This CDR3 is built from 14 residues. The V and J ends lost 2 bases and 4 bases respectively, with 11 bases between them.

The chain carries TRBV5-1 and TRBJ2-3; either TRBD1 or TRBD2 may supply D (5 bases each). CDR3 length: 12 amino acids. Looked up from germline, CDR1 is SGHRS and CDR2 is YFSETQ. The V and J ends lost 4 bases and 5 bases respectively, with 8 bases between them. CDR3 bases: TGCGCCAGCAGCCGGGACCTAGATACGCAGTATTTT. Its protein product is CASSRDLDTQYF.

Notes on this clonotype: Mismatch with germline at one junction end may stem from a read error. The chain carries TRBV6-2 or TRBV6-3 and TRBJ2-4, with TRBD1 matching 9 bases. The J call may be incorrect, as the DNA end agrees better with TRBJ2-7. This CDR3 is built from 15 residues. CDR1 and CDR2 from the germline V gene are MNHEY and SVGEGT. This CDR3 is CAGSYGTGPLDEQYF. The CDR3 coding sequence is TGTGCCGGCAGTTACGGGACAGGGCCCCTGGACGAGCAGTACTTC.

This clonotype was observed a few times. CDR3 sequence reads: CSVASNSQETQYF. The CDR3 region has the DNA TGCAGCGTGGCGTCCAACAGCCAAGAGACCCAGTACTTC. This chain uses TRBV29-1 with TRBJ2-5; no clear D gene. There are 13 residues in the CDR3. Trimming removed 6 bases from V and 1 base from J, with 12 bases in between. From germline, CDR1 is SQVTM and CDR2 ANQGSEA.

V and J are TRBV5-4 and TRBJ2-7; D may be TRBD1 (5 bases). V was clipped by 3 bases and J by 5 bases, with 12 bases between them. Looked up from germline, CDR1 is SGHNT and CDR2 is YYREEE (reference sequence). The CDR3 is made up of 13 amino acids. In DNA, the CDR3 is TGTGCCAGCAGCTCAAGGGGTTGGGACGAGCAGTACTTC. The encoded protein is CASSSRGWDEQYF.

This clonotype occurred a few times. This chain joins TRBV9 and TRBJ2-3, with unresolved D. Between the trimmed V and J ends, which lost 5 bases and 0 bases, there was a span of 10 bases. The germline V gene has CDR1 SGDLS and CDR2 YYNGEE. This CDR3 has 14 amino acids. Here the CDR3 DNA reads TGTGCCAGCAGTAACCAGGAGAGCACAGATACGCAGTATTTT. Amino acid sequence: CASSNQESTDTQYF.

V usage is TRBV6-5 and J usage is TRBJ1-1; D gene uncertain. The CDR3 sequence is 13 residues long. Trimming took off 5 bases at V and 3 bases at J, with 10 bases between the two ends. The germline V gene has CDR1 MNHEY and CDR2 SVGAGI. The CDR3 nucleotides are TGTGCCAGCAGTCCCTCTGCTTACACTGAAGCTTTCTTT. Translated, it gives CASSPSAYTEAFF.

This clonotype occurred a few times. The gene calls are TRBV27 and TRBJ2-1; weak D call: TRBD2 (5 bases). CDR1 is MNHEY, CDR2 SMNVEV, per germline (reference sequence). Trimming removed 8 bases at V and 0 bases at J, with 8 bases between. The CDR3 sequence is 13 residues long. As DNA, the CDR3 is TGTGCCAGCGGACTGAGCTCCTACAATGAGCAGTTCTTC. Amino acids: CASGLSSYNEQFF.

This clonotype came up a few times. This rearrangement joins TRBV7-2 to TRBJ1-1; 11 nucleotides line up with TRBD1. Trimming took 2 bases from V and 0 from J; bases not matched to a gene: 5. Germline-derived CDR1 and CDR2 are SGHTA and FQGNSA. CDR3 size: 17 residues. The CDR3 here is CASSLWGQGDMNTEAFF. CDR3 nucleotides: TGTGCCAGCAGCTTATGGGGACAGGGGGACATGAACACTGAAGCTTTCTTT.

This clonotype was observed a few times. This chain joins TRBV5-1 and TRBJ2-4; no firm D call. Deletions cut 4 bases from V and 0 bases from J, with 8 bases between. CDR1 is SGHRS and CDR2 is YFSETQ in the germline V gene. CDR3 size: 14 residues. CDR3 sequence: CASSVGIAKNIQYF. CDR3 DNA sequence: TGCGCCAGCAGCGTCGGAATAGCCAAAAACATTCAGTACTTC. The variable domain in full, completed from reference TRBV5-1 and TRBJ2-4, reads KAGVTQTPRYLIKTRGQQVTLSCSPISGHRSVSWYQQTPGQGLQFLFEYFSETQRNKGNFPGRFSGRQFSNSRSEMNVSTLELGDSALYLCASSVGIAKNIQYFGAGTRLSVL.

The chain combines TRBV12-3 or TRBV12-4 with TRBJ2-1; no firm D call. This CDR3 spans 11 amino acids. The germline V and J ends were trimmed by 5 bases and 13 bases, with 12 bases remaining between them. CDR3: CASSPDIPQFF. CDR3 DNA: TGTGCCAGCAGTCCCGATATTCCACAGTTCTTC.

The sample holds a few counts of this clonotype. The rearrangement joins TRBV7-9 to TRBJ1-1, with D uncertain. The germline V gene has CDR1 SEHNR and CDR2 FQNEAQ (reference sequence). CDR3 size: 14 residues. The V end was cut by 3 bases, the J end by 4 bases, with 12 bases between. The CDR3 loop is CASSLGMGGTEAFF. The CDR3 DNA reads as TGTGCCAGCAGCTTGGGGATGGGCGGCACTGAAGCTTTCTTT.

J is TRBJ1-2 and V is TRBV6-4; unclear D gene. V was clipped by 2 bases and J by 3 bases, with 4 bases between them. This CDR3 is built from 12 residues. Germline CDR1 and CDR2: MRHNA and SNTAGT. CDR3 loop: CASSDGHYGYTF. DNA for the CDR3: TGTGCCAGCAGTGACGGGCACTATGGCTACACCTTC.

The CDR3 DNA reads TGTGCCAGCACCTACCAGCAGGGGCTCTACAATGAGCAGTTCTTC. As protein: CASTYQQGLYNEQFF. The chain combines TRBV7-9 with TRBJ2-1; possible D gene TRBD1, 6 bases. The V end was cut by 7 bases, the J end by 3 bases, with 16 bases between. Per germline, CDR1 SEHNR and CDR2 FQNEAQ (reference sequence). The CDR3 is 15 residues long.

V gene TRBV20-1 combines with J gene TRBJ2-1; 7 bases line up with TRBD1. The CDR3 extends over 14 amino acids. Unmatched junction bases numbered 8, after V lost 5 bases and J lost 4 bases. From germline, CDR1 is DFQATT and CDR2 SNEGSKA (reference sequence). CDR3 loop: CSAPGTDKYNEQFF. The DNA for the CDR3 is TGCAGTGCTCCCGGGACAGACAAATACAATGAGCAGTTCTTC.

The count of this clonotype is one. The chain is built from TRBV29-1 and TRBJ2-1; D is possibly TRBD2 (5 bases). The CDR3 runs 11 residues. V was trimmed by 4 bases and J by 15 bases, leaving 16 bases between them. Looked up from germline, CDR1 is SQVTM and CDR2 is ANQGSEA. The CDR3 region is CSVAGNDGRFF. The CDR3 DNA is TGCAGCGTTGCCGGGAATGACGGGCGGTTCTTC.

This clonotype appeared many times. The rearrangement links TRBV12-3 or TRBV12-4 to TRBJ1-5; possible D gene TRBD1, 5 bases. This CDR3 has 15 amino acids. V dropped 2 bases and J dropped 2 bases, with 10 bases sitting between them. The CDR3 bases are TGTGCCAGCAGTTTAACAGGTGTGGGCAATCAGCCCCAGCATTTT. Amino acids: CASSLTGVGNQPQHF.

This clonotype was counted ten times or more. The V call is TRBV12-3 or TRBV12-4, the J call TRBJ2-3; TRBD2 agrees at 10 bases. The length of the CDR3 is 14 residues. The V and J ends lost 5 bases and 2 bases, in that order; junction bases with no gene match: 1. CDR3 sequence (DNA): TGTGCCAGCAGTACTAGCGGGGACACAGATACGCAGTATTTT. As protein: CASSTSGDTDTQYF.

The chain employs TRBV7-2 and TRBJ2-5; weak D call: TRBD1 (6 bases). CDR3 length equals 13 residues. Germline V gene sequence: CDR1 SGHTA, CDR2 FQGNSA. The V end lost 5 bases, the J end lost 5 bases, and 12 bases lay between the germline ends. The CDR3 protein is CASSTRGRETQYF. The CDR3 DNA reads as TGTGCCAGCAGCACCAGGGGAAGGGAGACCCAGTACTTC.